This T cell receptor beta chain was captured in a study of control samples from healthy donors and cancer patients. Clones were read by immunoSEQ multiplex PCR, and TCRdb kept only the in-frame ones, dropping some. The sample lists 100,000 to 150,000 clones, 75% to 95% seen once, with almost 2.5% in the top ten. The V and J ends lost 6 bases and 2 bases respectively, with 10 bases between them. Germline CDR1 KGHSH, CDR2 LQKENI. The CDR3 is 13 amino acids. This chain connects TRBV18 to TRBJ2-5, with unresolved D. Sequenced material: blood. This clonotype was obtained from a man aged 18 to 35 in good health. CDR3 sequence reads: CASSNGFQETQYF. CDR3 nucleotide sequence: TGTGCCAGCTCTAACGGGTTTCAAGAGACCCAGTACTTC.